These 29 T cell receptor beta chains came from one sample sequenced in a study of cytomegalovirus exposure and HLA in healthy donors. The protocol was immunoSEQ multiplex PCR, while the TCRdb copy is restricted to in-frame clones and leaves out a portion. The top ten hold roughly 1% of the sample, which has roughly 220,000 clones, around nine tenths seen once. The specimen sequenced was PBMCs. These receptor sequences come from a young woman in good health and CMV-seronegative.

The gene calls are TRBV28 and TRBJ2-1; possibly TRBD2 for D (6 bases). The CDR3 consists of 15 residues. The germline V gene encodes CDR1 MDHEN and CDR2 SYDVKM. With 2 bases removed from V and 8 bases from J, the gap between germline ends came to 16 bases. CDR3 residues: CASSLPAGTRDEQFF. DNA of the CDR3: TGTGCCAGCAGTTTACCGGCGGGGACGAGGGATGAGCAGTTCTTC.

The rearrangement links TRBV6-6 to TRBJ2-6, with D perhaps matching TRBD2 (5 bases). Deletions cut 5 bases from V and 0 bases from J, with 8 bases between. The length of the CDR3 is 15 residues. Germline CDR1 MNHNY, CDR2 SVGAGI (reference sequence). CDR3 sequence reads: CASSRDRSGANVLTF. CDR3 bases: TGTGCCAGCAGTCGGGATCGCTCTGGGGCCAACGTCCTGACTTTC.

V usage is TRBV6-6 and J usage is TRBJ2-7; D is possibly TRBD2 (5 bases). Trimming shortened V by 7 bases and J by 6 bases, and 16 bases separated the two germline ends. Germline-derived CDR1 and CDR2 are MNHNY and SVGAGI (reference sequence). This CDR3 is built from 13 residues. The CDR3: CASTLPGAAEQYF. The CDR3 bases are TGTGCCAGCACCCTCCCCGGAGCGGCCGAGCAGTACTTC.

The chain links TRBV25-1 to TRBJ2-2; D remains ambiguous. V was pared by 3 bases and J by 1 base, with 6 bases between. CDR1 is MGHDK, CDR2 SYGVNS, per germline. This CDR3 is built from 14 residues. The CDR3 loop is CASSEPGNTGELFF. CDR3 bases: TGTGCCAGCAGTGAGCCCGGGAACACCGGGGAGCTGTTTTTT.

The chain has TRBV2 and TRBJ2-1; maybe TRBD2 (6 bases). The V end lost 7 bases, the J end lost 0 bases, and 19 bases lay between the germline ends. Germline lookup yields CDR1 SNHLY and CDR2 FYNNEI. This CDR3 comprises 17 residues. In DNA form, the CDR3 reads TGTGCCAGCACCGGTAGCCGGGACTCGAGCTCCTACAATGAGCAGTTCTTC. Translating it yields CASTGSRDSSSYNEQFF.

The chain is built from TRBV28 and TRBJ1-6, with 8 bases matching TRBD1. CDR1 is MDHEN and CDR2 is SYDVKM in the germline V gene. The V gene end was trimmed by 7 bases and the J gene end by 6 bases; junction bases not matched to a gene: 14. The CDR3 consists of 17 residues. CDR3 in amino acids: CASIPSQGALGNSPLHF. The CDR3 DNA reads TGTGCCAGCATACCCAGTCAGGGGGCTCTCGGTAATTCACCCCTCCACTTT.

J is TRBJ2-7 and V is TRBV9, with 11 nucleotides matching TRBD2. Germline-derived CDR1 and CDR2 are SGDLS and YYNGEE. J lost 6 bases, V lost 0 bases, and 11 bases had no gene match. The CDR3 length is 17 residues. CDR3 DNA: TGTGCCAGCAGCGTAGATTCACTAGCGGGAGTCCTTGGCGAGCAGTACTTC. It encodes CASSVDSLAGVLGEQYF.

V is TRBV19 and J is TRBJ2-7, with D perhaps matching TRBD1 (5 bases). The germline CDR1 and CDR2 sequences are LNHDA and SQIVND (reference sequence). Trimming pared 6 bases from V and 0 bases from J, leaving 12 bases between. This CDR3 is 14 amino acids long. DNA of the CDR3: TGTGCCAGTAGCGGACACATTAACTCCTACGAGCAGTACTTC. Encoded protein: CASSGHINSYEQYF.

V usage is TRBV6-5 and J usage is TRBJ2-7; TRBD1 might be the D (6 bases). CDR3 length equals 14 residues. V was pared by 1 base and J by 3 bases, with 10 bases between. CDR1 and CDR2 (germline): MNHEY, SVGAGI. CDR3: CASSYWGRDYEQYF. DNA of the CDR3: TGTGCCAGCAGTTACTGGGGGCGCGACTACGAGCAGTACTTC.

The chain combines TRBV14 with TRBJ1-1, with no clear D. Trimming stripped 0 bases from V and 6 bases from J, with 20 bases between. Germline V gene lookup returns CDR1 SGHDN and CDR2 FVKESK. This CDR3 is 17 amino acids long. CDR3 DNA sequence: TGTGCCAGCAGCCAAGATCCCCCCATGGTGAGGATCCCTGAAGCTTTCTTT. Its translation: CASSQDPPMVRIPEAFF.

V and J are TRBV28 and TRBJ1-5, with D possibly TRBD1 on 6 matching bases. The CDR3 length is 16 residues. Germline loops: CDR1 MDHEN, CDR2 SYDVKM. Trimming pared 3 bases from V and 5 bases from J, leaving 17 bases between. The CDR3 sequence is CASSLTSGQNYQPQHF. The CDR3 region has the DNA TGTGCCAGCAGTTTGACTTCTGGACAGAATTATCAGCCCCAGCATTTT.

V is TRBV5-1 and J is TRBJ2-7; TRBD2 aligns across 10 bases. J was trimmed by 1 base and V by 3 bases; bases with no gene match: 7. The CDR3 length is 16 residues. Germline CDR1 is SGHRS and CDR2 is YFSETQ. As DNA, the CDR3 is TGCGCCAGCAGCTGGGGGCCTAGCGGGGGTTCCTACGAGCAGTACTTC. Protein product: CASSWGPSGGSYEQYF. The full variable domain, rest sourced from reference TRBV5-1 and TRBJ2-7, is KAGVTQTPRYLIKTRGQQVTLSCSPISGHRSVSWYQQTPGQGLQFLFEYFSETQRNKGNFPGRFSGRQFSNSRSEMNVSTLELGDSALYLCASSWGPSGGSYEQYFGPGTRLTVT.

The rearrangement links TRBV11-2 to TRBJ2-3, with D possibly TRBD2 on 5 matching bases. Germline lookup yields CDR1 SGHAT and CDR2 FQNNGV. V lost 6 bases, J lost 0 bases, and 7 bases lay in between. The CDR3 runs 13 residues. The CDR3 DNA is TGTGCCAGCAGGAGGACTAGCACAGATACGCAGTATTTT. It is translated as CASRRTSTDTQYF.

CDR3 sequence: CASSPTGAPGQETQYF. The CDR3 DNA sequence: TGTGCCAGCAGTCCGACGGGAGCCCCAGGACAAGAGACCCAGTACTTC. This rearrangement joins TRBV9 to TRBJ2-5, with D maybe TRBD2 (6 bases). CDR1 is SGDLS, CDR2 YYNGEE, per germline. V was pared by 5 bases and J by 2 bases, with 19 bases between. The CDR3 covers 16 residues.

The chain is built from TRBV27 and TRBJ2-2; D not certain. The CDR3 is made up of 16 amino acids. Germline CDR1 reads MNHEY; CDR2 reads SMNVEV (reference sequence). V dropped 3 bases and J dropped 7 bases, with 18 bases sitting between them. CDR3 protein: CASSFSPQWADGELFF. In DNA form, the CDR3 reads TGTGCCAGCAGTTTCTCCCCCCAATGGGCTGACGGGGAGCTGTTTTTT.

This rearrangement joins TRBV28 to TRBJ2-7; 10 bases fit TRBD2. This CDR3 is built from 15 residues. Per the germline V gene, CDR1 is MDHEN and CDR2 is SYDVKM. The trim removed 5 bases at V and 3 bases at J, leaving 7 bases unmatched. The CDR3 DNA follows: TGTGCCAGCAGTCGCCCACTAGCGGGAAACTACGAGCAGTACTTC. It specifies CASSRPLAGNYEQYF.

V and J are TRBV10-2 and TRBJ1-1; TRBD1 matches at 7 bases. Germline assignment: CDR1 WSHSY and CDR2 SAAADI. This CDR3 has 14 residues. Trimming cost V 8 bases and J 1 base; bases outside gene matches: 7. The CDR3 protein is CASSVAGGNTEAFF. CDR3 nucleotide sequence: TGCGCCAGCTCTGTGGCAGGGGGGAACACTGAAGCTTTCTTT.

The rearrangement links TRBV5-4 to TRBJ2-1; TRBD2 matches 7 bases. After removal of 3 bases from V and 2 bases from J, the junction contained 11 bases not matched to a gene. Per germline, CDR1 SGHNT and CDR2 YYREEE (reference sequence). The CDR3 covers 17 residues. This chain's CDR3 is CASSYIVVAGAYNEQFF. The CDR3 nucleotides are TGTGCCAGCAGCTACATTGTGGTAGCGGGTGCCTACAATGAGCAGTTCTTC.

The DNA of the CDR3 is TGTGCCATCAGTGGGTTTCAACAGAACACTGAAGCTTTCTTT. Encoded protein: CAISGFQQNTEAFF. V and J are TRBV10-3 and TRBJ1-1, with D hard to call. V gave up 4 bases and J gave up 1 base, with 10 bases separating them. The length of the CDR3 is 14 residues. Germline V gives CDR1 ENHRY, CDR2 SYGVKD.

The chain uses TRBV28 and TRBJ1-5; tentatively, D is TRBD1 (6 bases). Germline assignment: CDR1 MDHEN and CDR2 SYDVKM. This CDR3 comprises 14 residues. Trimming removed 8 bases from V and 1 base from J, with 12 bases in between. As DNA, the CDR3 is TGTGCCAGCGGCAGGGGAAGAAGCAATCAGCCCCAGCATTTT. It specifies CASGRGRSNQPQHF.

This clone was counted once. This chain joins TRBV27 and TRBJ1-5; 8 bases line up with TRBD1. The ends lost 2 bases at V and 6 bases at J; junction bases unmatched: 9. The CDR3 has 16 residues. The germline V gene has CDR1 MNHEY and CDR2 SMNVEV (reference sequence). The CDR3 region has the DNA TGTGCCAGCAGTTTAACGGGGCAGGGGGCCGGTCAGCCCCAGCATTTT. Amino acids: CASSLTGQGAGQPQHF.

The gene calls are TRBV2 and TRBJ1-2; the D is unclear. V lost 6 bases and J lost 2, with 13 bases in between. Germline assignment: CDR1 SNHLY and CDR2 FYNNEI. This CDR3 contains 14 residues. The CDR3 sequence: CASRGLRGNYGYTF. The CDR3 bases are TGTGCCAGCAGGGGGTTGCGAGGGAACTATGGCTACACCTTC.

The V gene is TRBV6-1, the J gene TRBJ1-5, with D possibly being TRBD1 (5 bases). Looked up from germline, CDR1 is MNHNS and CDR2 is SASEGT. This CDR3 comprises 15 residues. Trimming took off 7 bases at V and 3 bases at J, with 16 bases between the two ends. DNA of the CDR3: TGTGCCAGCAACCAAAACAGGCGACTCAATCAGCCCCAGCATTTT. Protein product: CASNQNRRLNQPQHF.

The gene calls are TRBV28 and TRBJ1-2, with 8 positions matching TRBD1. The CDR3 length is 14 residues. Germline CDR1 MDHEN, CDR2 SYDVKM. J lost 5 bases, V lost 6 bases, and 8 bases had no gene match. The CDR3 loop is CASRPPGGNYGYTF. The CDR3 nucleotides are TGTGCCAGCAGACCCCCAGGGGGCAATTATGGCTACACCTTC.

V gene TRBV27 combines with J gene TRBJ2-7, with 8 bases identical to TRBD1. This CDR3 has 16 residues. The germline V gene encodes CDR1 MNHEY and CDR2 SMNVEV (reference sequence). Unmatched junction bases numbered 13, after V lost 3 bases and J lost 6 bases. The CDR3 DNA reads as TGTGCCAGCAGTTTGACCCGTAGCCCGACAGGGGTCGAGCAGTACTTC. Encoded protein: CASSLTRSPTGVEQYF.

V and J are TRBV4-1 and TRBJ1-2; D is perhaps TRBD1 (5 bases). Trimming cost V 1 base and J 8 bases, with 17 bases left between them. Germline CDR1 reads MGHRA; CDR2 reads YSYEKL. The CDR3 extends over 15 amino acids. In DNA form, the CDR3 reads TGCGCCAGCAGCCAAGCCCTGGACTCCGGGGGAGGCTACACCTTC. It yields the protein CASSQALDSGGGYTF.

The V call is TRBV7-9, the J call TRBJ2-7; TRBD2 aligns across 13 bases. The CDR3 is 16 amino acids. V trimming: 4 bases; J trimming: 6 bases; junction bases outside the gene matches: 9. CDR1 is SEHNR, CDR2 FQNEAQ, per germline (reference sequence). The CDR3 reads CASSSKGLAGLVEQYF. DNA of the CDR3: TGTGCCAGCAGCTCAAAGGGACTAGCGGGACTCGTCGAGCAGTACTTC. The entire variable domain, with the rest obtained from reference TRBV7-9 and TRBJ2-7, is as follows: DTGVSQNPRHKITKRGQNVTFRCDPISEHNRLYWYRQTLGQGPEFLTYFQNEAQLEKSRLLSDRFSAERPKGSFSTLEIQRTEQGDSAMYLCASSSKGLAGLVEQYFGPGTRLTVT.

The rearrangement joins TRBV7-9 to TRBJ2-5; 8 bases line up with TRBD2. The V and J ends lost 5 bases and 5 bases, in that order; junction bases with no gene match: 7. CDR1 and CDR2 (germline): SEHNR, FQNEAQ (reference sequence). The CDR3 totals 14 residues. This CDR3 is CASSARTSMETQYF. CDR3 bases: TGTGCCAGCAGCGCCCGGACTAGCATGGAGACCCAGTACTTC. Complete variable domain (other parts from reference TRBV7-9 and TRBJ2-5): DTGVSQNPRHKITKRGQNVTFRCDPISEHNRLYWYRQTLGQGPEFLTYFQNEAQLEKSRLLSDRFSAERPKGSFSTLEIQRTEQGDSAMYLCASSARTSMETQYFGPGTRLLVL.

The count of this clone is one. This sequence joins TRBV4-2 and TRBJ2-6; D not resolved. This CDR3 contains 19 residues. Trimming left V 0 bases short and J 0 bases short, with 15 bases between. Germline CDR1 reads LGHNA; CDR2 reads YNFKEQ. CDR3 in amino acids: CASSQDTPAATSGANVLTF. DNA for the CDR3: TGTGCCAGCAGCCAAGATACGCCCGCAGCGACCTCTGGGGCCAACGTCCTGACTTTC.